This T cell receptor (beta chain) was sequenced for a study of blood T cell repertoires in COVID-19. The repertoire was sequenced with immunoSEQ multiplex PCR; TCRdb's copy has only in-frame clones and lacks some. Here the sample spans about 380,000 clones, around nine tenths being singletons. Trimming removed 8 bases at V and 0 bases at J, with 10 bases between. The CDR3 has 13 residues. Germline V lookup: CDR1 KGHSH, CDR2 LQKENI. Sequenced input: PBMCs or T cells enriched from blood (not recorded which). This chain joins TRBV18 and TRBJ2-5; no definite D call. The TCR comes from a woman between 18 and 29 years old who had recovered from COVID-19. CDR3 loop: CASAVIHQETQYF. CDR3 DNA sequence: TGTGCCAGCGCAGTGATTCACCAAGAGACCCAGTACTTC.